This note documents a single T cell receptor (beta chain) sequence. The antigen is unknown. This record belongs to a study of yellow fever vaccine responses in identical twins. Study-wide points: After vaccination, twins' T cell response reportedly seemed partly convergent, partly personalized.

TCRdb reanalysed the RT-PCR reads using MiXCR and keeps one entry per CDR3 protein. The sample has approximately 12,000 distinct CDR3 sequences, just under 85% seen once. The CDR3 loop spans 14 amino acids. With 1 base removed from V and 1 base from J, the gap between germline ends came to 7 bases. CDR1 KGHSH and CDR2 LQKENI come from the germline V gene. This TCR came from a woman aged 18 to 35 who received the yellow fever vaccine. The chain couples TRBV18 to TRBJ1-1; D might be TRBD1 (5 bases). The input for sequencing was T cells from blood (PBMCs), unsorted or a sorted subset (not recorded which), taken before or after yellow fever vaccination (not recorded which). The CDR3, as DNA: TGTGCCAGCTCACCACTGACAGAGAACACTGAAGCTTTCTTT. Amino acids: CASSPLTENTEAFF.